The T cell receptor (beta chain) described here comes from a study of beta chain features in type 1 diabetes. The study, taken as a whole, reports: Shorter TCRB CDR3s, moderately but significantly so, marked every one of the four CD4+ subsets in Type 1 diabetes patients. VDJ junctions sequenced from type 1 diabetes patients showed fewer insertions and more deletions.

Each donor gave one heparinised blood draw averaging about 110 mL. Sorted CD4+ subsets: naive, central memory, regulatory, stem cell-like memory (CD45RO/CCR7/CD25/CD127/CD95/CD27 panel). On this clone: Its cognate antigen is unknown.

TCRB transcripts that were expressed got sequenced, as all of the isolated RNA had been reverse transcribed. TCRdb keeps only in-frame clones here, not all; method: immunoSEQ multiplex PCR. The sample shows almost 350,000 clones, around 8.5% of them seen only once. Sequenced input: central memory CD4+ T cells from blood. This TCR was recovered from a man aged 25 to 40 with type 1 diabetes.

CDR3 DNA sequence: TGTGCCAGCAGTGAATTTGGAGGCGGGACGTCGAGCAATCAGCCCCAGCATTTT. Encoded protein: CASSEFGGGTSSNQPQHF. The chain is built from TRBV6-1 and TRBJ1-5, with D maybe TRBD1 (5 bases). The CDR3 runs 18 residues. Germline CDR1 and CDR2: MNHNS and SASEGT. V lost 2 bases and J 1 base, leaving 18 bases between the germline ends.